Shown below are 28 T cell receptor beta chains from a single sample sequenced in a study of T cell changes during pregnancy in multiple sclerosis. The repertoire was sequenced with immunoSEQ multiplex PCR; TCRdb's copy has only in-frame clones and lacks some. The table records tens of thousands of clones, around 92% of them present only once. Specimen: peripheral blood. Every receptor here comes from a female donor with multiple sclerosis, enrolled in a pregnancy study.

J is TRBJ2-7 and V is TRBV30; 10 nucleotides line up with TRBD1. The germline CDR1 and CDR2 sequences are GTSNPN and SVGIG (reference sequence). The CDR3 has 12 amino acids. Trimming took 4 bases from V and 12 from J; bases not matched to a gene: 9. The CDR3 DNA reads as TGTGCCTGGAAGTCCGGGACAGGGGTTACGTACTTC. Translating gives CAWKSGTGVTYF.

The chain joins TRBV5-1 to TRBJ2-7; no clear D gene. V lost 4 bases and J lost 2, with 10 bases in between. The CDR3 extends over 13 amino acids. Germline V lookup: CDR1 SGHRS, CDR2 YFSETQ. The CDR3, as DNA: TGCGCCAGCAGCCCGGACGGACCCTACGAGCAGTACTTC. It codes for CASSPDGPYEQYF.

The chain joins TRBV5-4 to TRBJ2-5; D may match TRBD1 or TRBD2 (5 bases each). CDR3 length: 13 amino acids. Germline CDR1 is SGHNT and CDR2 is YYREEE (reference sequence). V lost 0 bases to trimming and J lost 2 bases, with 5 bases between them. CDR3 nucleotides: TGTGCCAGCAGCTTGGGGGGGCAAGAGACCCAGTACTTC. Its translation: CASSLGGQETQYF. Full variable domain (remainder filled in from reference TRBV5-4 and TRBJ2-5): ETGVTQSPTHLIKTRGQQVTLRCSSQSGHNTVSWYQQALGQGPQFIFQYYREEENGRGNFPPRFSGLQFPNYSSELNVNALELDDSALYLCASSLGGQETQYFGPGTRLLVL.

This rearrangement joins TRBV18 to TRBJ2-5; D tentatively fits TRBD1 or TRBD2 (5 bases each). The CDR3 consists of 17 residues. Germline-derived CDR1 and CDR2 are KGHSH and LQKENI. Between the trimmed V and J ends, which lost 2 bases and 5 bases, there was a span of 21 bases. The CDR3 loop reads CASSPSWFGGEGETQYF. CDR3 nucleotides: TGTGCCAGCTCACCATCTTGGTTTGGGGGAGAAGGGGAGACCCAGTACTTC.

This sequence joins TRBV4-3 and TRBJ2-2; D is uncertain. Germline CDR1 is LGHNA and CDR2 is YSLEER. The CDR3 has 16 residues. V lost 0 bases and J lost 0, with 8 bases in between. CDR3: CASSQDSQPNTGELFF. The CDR3 bases are TGCGCCAGCAGCCAAGATTCCCAGCCGAACACCGGGGAGCTGTTTTTT.

The V call is TRBV27, the J call TRBJ1-5; D is uncertain. This CDR3 is built from 15 residues. Germline loops: CDR1 MNHEY, CDR2 SMNVEV (reference sequence). Trimming shortened V by 3 bases and J by 0 bases, and 9 bases separated the two germline ends. The CDR3 nucleotides are TGTGCCAGCAGTTTTCTTGGTGATAGCAATCAGCCCCAGCATTTT. Translated: CASSFLGDSNQPQHF.

The V gene is TRBV28, the J gene TRBJ2-3, with D possibly being TRBD1 or TRBD2 (5 bases each). V was cut by 10 bases and J by 1 base, with 18 bases left in between. CDR3 length: 15 residues. Germline V gives CDR1 MDHEN, CDR2 SYDVKM. CDR3: CATLEPGPRTDTQYF. The CDR3 DNA is TGTGCCACCTTGGAGCCGGGACCACGCACAGATACGCAGTATTTT.

This sequence joins TRBV4-1 and TRBJ1-5, with no clear D. This CDR3 has 16 amino acids. Per germline, CDR1 MGHRA and CDR2 YSYEKL. V was pared by 0 bases and J by 2 bases, with 11 bases between. As DNA, the CDR3 is TGCGCCAGCAGCCAAGATACGGGATGGGGCAATCAGCCCCAGCATTTT. Amino acids: CASSQDTGWGNQPQHF.

The genes are TRBV18 and TRBJ2-7; TRBD1 is a possible D gene (5 bases). V was cut by 5 bases and J by 7 bases, with 15 bases left in between. Germline V CDR1 and CDR2: KGHSH, LQKENI. The CDR3 is 13 residues long. The CDR3 is CASSADTLREQYF. For the CDR3, the DNA is TGTGCCAGCTCAGCGGACACCCTCCGGGAGCAGTACTTC.

This clone appeared once. The V and J genes are TRBV30 and TRBJ2-1; 7 bases agree with TRBD1. This CDR3 is built from 11 residues. The germline CDR1 and CDR2 sequences are GTSNPN and SVGIG (reference sequence). With 3 bases clipped from V and 13 bases from J, the junction kept 6 bases outside the gene matches. The CDR3 bases are TGTGCCTGGAGGCATGACAGGGCCCAGTTCTTC. Translating gives CAWRHDRAQFF. Looking up the rest from reference TRBV30 and TRBJ2-1 gives the full variable domain: SQTIHQWPATLVQPVGSPLSLECTVEGTSNPNLYWYRQAAGRGLQLLFYSVGIGQISSEVPQNLSASRPQDRQFILSSKKLLLSDSGFYLCAWRHDRAQFFGPGTRLTVL.

The chain employs TRBV27 and TRBJ2-7; a possible D gene is TRBD2 (5 bases). The CDR3 runs 17 residues. CDR1 and CDR2 (germline): MNHEY, SMNVEV (reference sequence). Trimming removed 2 bases from V and 5 bases from J, with 22 bases in between. The CDR3 spells CASSLNVGSGITHEQYF. CDR3 nucleotides: TGTGCCAGCAGTTTAAATGTAGGTTCCGGGATAACCCACGAGCAGTACTTC.

V gene TRBV6-5 combines with J gene TRBJ2-3; either TRBD1 or TRBD2 may supply D (6 bases each). The CDR3 runs 14 residues. The V end was cut by 9 bases, the J end by 4 bases, with 17 bases between. Germline V gene sequence: CDR1 MNHEY, CDR2 SVGAGI. CDR3 residues: CASGARGPADTQYF. CDR3 in DNA: TGTGCCAGTGGGGCCCGGGGGCCTGCAGATACGCAGTATTTT.

The rearrangement uses TRBV21-1 and TRBJ1-1. TRBV21-1 is a listed pseudogene. The CDR3 extends over 13 amino acids. The CDR3 DNA reads as TGTGCCAGCAGCCTCCCGGGAGACACTGAAGCTTTCTTT. Its translation is CASSLPGDTEAFF.

The chain links TRBV7-9 to TRBJ2-3; tentatively, D is TRBD2 (6 bases). Germline V CDR1 and CDR2: SEHNR, FQNEAQ (reference sequence). The CDR3 runs to 15 residues. The V end was cut by 5 bases, the J end by 7 bases, with 19 bases between. The CDR3 protein is CASSPLTGAGNTQYF. CDR3 DNA sequence: TGTGCCAGCAGCCCTTTAACGGGAGCTGGAAATACGCAGTATTTT.

The sample holds one count of this clone. The V and J genes are TRBV19 and TRBJ2-1; D remains unclear. Germline lookup yields CDR1 LNHDA and CDR2 SQIVND (reference sequence). Between the trimmed V and J ends, which lost 3 bases and 5 bases, there was a span of 20 bases. The length of the CDR3 is 17 residues. The CDR3 region has the DNA TGTGCCAGTAGTATCGGTCGACGCTCTGTCTGGAACAATGAGCAGTTCTTC. It translates to CASSIGRRSVWNNEQFF.

The chain uses TRBV5-6 and TRBJ1-3; D perhaps matches TRBD1 (5 bases). Germline values: CDR1 SGHDT, CDR2 YYEEEE. The CDR3 runs to 13 residues. V shed 1 base and J shed 8 bases, with 10 bases lying between them. The CDR3 reads CASSLRGWDTIYF. For the CDR3, the DNA is TGTGCCAGCAGCTTGAGGGGTTGGGACACCATATATTTT.

V and J are TRBV5-5 and TRBJ2-7; D gene ambiguous. The V and J ends lost 6 bases and 5 bases respectively, with 15 bases between them. CDR1 and CDR2 from the germline V gene are SGHKS and YYEKEE (reference sequence). The CDR3 covers 13 residues. CDR3 DNA sequence: TGTGCCAGCATAGGGCAGGTCCATAACGAGCAGTACTTC. It codes for CASIGQVHNEQYF. The complete variable domain, with remaining parts taken from reference TRBV5-5 and TRBJ2-7, reads DAGVTQSPTHLIKTRGQQVTLRCSPISGHKSVSWYQQVLGQGPQFIFQYYEKEERGRGNFPDRFSARQFPNYSSELNVNALLLGDSALYLCASIGQVHNEQYFGPGTRLTVT.

The chain joins TRBV27 to TRBJ2-7, with 7 positions matching TRBD2. CDR1 is MNHEY and CDR2 is SMNVEV in the germline V gene (reference sequence). The CDR3 consists of 13 residues. V trimming: 3 bases; J trimming: 6 bases; junction bases outside the gene matches: 5. This CDR3 reads CASSLDSGFEQYF. For the CDR3, the DNA is TGTGCCAGCAGTTTGGATAGCGGGTTCGAGCAGTACTTC.

This chain connects TRBV7-2 to TRBJ2-1, with D hard to call. Germline-derived CDR1 and CDR2 are SGHTA and FQGNSA. The length of the CDR3 is 13 residues. V lost 2 bases and J 7 bases, leaving 9 bases between the germline ends. CDR3 nucleotides: TGTGCCAGCAGCTTAAGGGTAGGGAATGAGCAGTTCTTC. Protein product: CASSLRVGNEQFF.

The sample holds one count of this clone. In nucleotides, the CDR3 is TGTGCCAGCAGCTTATACAGGGACGGTAGCCAGCCCCAGCATTTT. Translation gives CASSLYRDGSQPQHF. This rearrangement joins TRBV13 to TRBJ1-5; perhaps TRBD1 as D (6 bases). The CDR3 length is 15 residues. Trimming pared 2 bases from V and 7 bases from J, leaving 15 bases between. The germline V gene encodes CDR1 PRHDT and CDR2 FYEKMQ (reference sequence).

This clone is classed as medium-sized. V gene TRBV7-9 combines with J gene TRBJ2-1; D gene uncertain. Between the trimmed V and J ends, which lost 0 bases and 3 bases, there was a span of 12 bases. The germline V gene encodes CDR1 SEHNR and CDR2 FQNEAQ (reference sequence). The CDR3 is 16 amino acids. CDR3 sequence: CASSLALGPRYNEQFF. CDR3 DNA sequence: TGTGCCAGCAGCTTAGCGCTAGGCCCACGCTACAATGAGCAGTTCTTC.

This rearrangement joins TRBV10-1 to TRBJ2-2; unclear D gene. V lost 2 bases to trimming and J lost 7 bases, with 2 bases between them. The CDR3 extends over 11 amino acids. Germline CDR1 reads WNHNN; CDR2 reads SYGVQD (reference sequence). The CDR3, as DNA: TGCGCCAGCAGTGAGAACGGGGAGCTGTTTTTT. The encoded protein is CASSENGELFF.

The chain links TRBV7-3 to TRBJ1-2; 7 bases match TRBD1. Per the germline V gene, CDR1 is SGHTA and CDR2 is FQGTGA. V dropped 0 bases and J dropped 2; count of bases not matched to a gene: 6. The CDR3 runs to 16 residues. The CDR3 here is CASSLTGVTGNYGYTF. The CDR3 bases are TGTGCCAGCAGCTTAACGGGTGTGACAGGGAACTATGGCTACACCTTC.

The DNA of the CDR3 is TGTGCCAGCAGCCAAGGACTTTTCAGCTCCTACAATGAGCAGTTCTTC. It yields the protein CASSQGLFSSYNEQFF. This chain joins TRBV4-2 and TRBJ2-1; D gene unclear. This CDR3 has 16 residues. CDR1 is LGHNA and CDR2 is YNFKEQ in the germline V gene. V was pared by 1 base and J by 0 bases, with 10 bases between.

The gene calls are TRBV19 and TRBJ2-5; TRBD1 agrees at 8 bases. Germline V gives CDR1 LNHDA, CDR2 SQIVND (reference sequence). V lost 6 bases to trimming and J lost 1 base; unmatched junction nucleotides: 4. CDR3 length equals 14 residues. This CDR3 reads CASRPTGGQETQYF. DNA of the CDR3: TGTGCCAGTAGGCCTACAGGGGGCCAAGAGACCCAGTACTTC.

This chain connects TRBV13 to TRBJ1-1; D remains unclear. The CDR3 loop spans 13 amino acids. V lost 5 bases, J lost 1 base, and 8 bases lay in between. Germline V gives CDR1 PRHDT, CDR2 FYEKMQ (reference sequence). The CDR3 coding sequence is TGTGCCAGCAGCACCCGTCCGAACACTGAAGCTTTCTTT. It yields the protein CASSTRPNTEAFF.

The chain couples TRBV7-9 to TRBJ1-1; 8 positions match TRBD1. CDR3 length equals 14 residues. V lost 3 bases, J lost 5 bases, and 5 bases stayed unmatched. Germline assignment: CDR1 SEHNR and CDR2 FQNEAQ (reference sequence). This CDR3 reads CASSFRTGLTEAFF. As DNA, the CDR3 is TGTGCCAGCAGCTTCAGGACAGGGTTAACTGAAGCTTTCTTT.

V usage is TRBV2 and J usage is TRBJ2-3; possibly TRBD1 for D (6 bases). Germline CDR1 reads SNHLY; CDR2 reads FYNNEI. The V end was cut by 5 bases, the J end by 1 base, with 16 bases between. The CDR3 contains 16 residues. The CDR3 bases are TGTGCCAGCAGTAGCCCAGCAGGGGCAGGCACAGATACGCAGTATTTT. Its translation: CASSSPAGAGTDTQYF.